This T cell receptor (beta chain) was profiled in a study of cytomegalovirus exposure and HLA in healthy donors. Study-wide findings and caveats: HLA restriction was apparent for most CMV-associated TCR beta chains in a later analysis. There were reportedly fewer N-insertions in an Asian-associated ancestry cluster than the approximately 600-donor mean, in a later analysis. The authors considered a cluster of highly shared sequence variants likely to be a sequencing artifact.

PCR used 60 Vbeta primers and 13 Jbeta primers. This table comes from immunoSEQ multiplex PCR, and its TCRdb copy is limited to in-frame clones, with some not included. The repertoire consists of approximately 110,000 clones, with around 72% occurring once and the leading ten covering approximately 8.2%. Turning to this clone: Its target is unknown.

The CDR3 is 15 residues long. Trimming at V came to 3 bases and at J to 4 bases, leaving 8 bases not matched to a gene. CDR1 and CDR2 from the germline V gene are MNHEY and SMNVEV (reference sequence). The source is a woman in her 40s in good health and CMV-seropositive. Sequencing input: PBMCs. The genes are TRBV27 and TRBJ1-1; 7 bases match TRBD1. The CDR3 loop reads CASSLDRGGGTEAFF. CDR3 DNA sequence: TGTGCCAGCAGTTTGGATAGAGGGGGCGGCACTGAAGCTTTCTTT.